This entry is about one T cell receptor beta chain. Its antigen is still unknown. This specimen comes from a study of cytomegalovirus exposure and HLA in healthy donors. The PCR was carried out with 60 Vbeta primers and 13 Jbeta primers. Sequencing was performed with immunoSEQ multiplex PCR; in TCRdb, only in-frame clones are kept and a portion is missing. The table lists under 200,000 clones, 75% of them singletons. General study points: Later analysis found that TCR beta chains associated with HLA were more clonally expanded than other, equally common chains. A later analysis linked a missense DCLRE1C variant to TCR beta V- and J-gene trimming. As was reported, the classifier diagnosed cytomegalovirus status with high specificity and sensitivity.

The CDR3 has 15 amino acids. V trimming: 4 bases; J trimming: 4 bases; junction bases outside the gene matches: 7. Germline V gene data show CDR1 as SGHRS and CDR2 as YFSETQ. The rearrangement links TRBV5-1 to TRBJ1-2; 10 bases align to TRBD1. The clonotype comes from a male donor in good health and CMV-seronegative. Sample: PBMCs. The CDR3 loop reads CASSRGTGEAYGYTF. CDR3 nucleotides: TGCGCCAGCAGCCGCGGGACAGGGGAAGCCTATGGCTACACCTTC.